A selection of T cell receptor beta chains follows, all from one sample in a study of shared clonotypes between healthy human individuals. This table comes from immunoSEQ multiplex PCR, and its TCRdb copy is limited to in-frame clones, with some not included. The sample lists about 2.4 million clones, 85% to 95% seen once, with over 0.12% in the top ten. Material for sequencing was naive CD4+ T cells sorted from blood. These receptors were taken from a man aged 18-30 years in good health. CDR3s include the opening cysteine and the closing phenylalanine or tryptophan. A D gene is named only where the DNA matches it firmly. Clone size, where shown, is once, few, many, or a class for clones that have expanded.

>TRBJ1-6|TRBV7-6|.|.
TGTGCCAGCAGCACCGGGACGCCTTCTTCACCCCTCCACTTT
CASSTGTPSSPLHF
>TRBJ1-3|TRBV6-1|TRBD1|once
TGTGCCAGCAGAGAGGGGACAGGGGTCGGAAACACCATATATTTT
CASREGTGVGNTIYF
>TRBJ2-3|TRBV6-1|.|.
TGTGCCAGCAGTGAAGTCTTGGGACAAGGCACCACGGATACGCAGTATTTT
CASSEVLGQGTTDTQYF
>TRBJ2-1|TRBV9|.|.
TGTGCCAGCAGCCCACTCGGGAGTAGTGATGAGCAGTTCTTC
CASSPLGSSDEQFF
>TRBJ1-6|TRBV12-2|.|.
TGTGCAAGTCGCTTACCCCCCCCCGAGCCCCTCCACTTT
CASRLPPPEPLHF
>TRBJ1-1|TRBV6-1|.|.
TGTGCCAGCAGTGATAATTGGAACACTGAAGCTTTCTTT
CASSDNWNTEAFF
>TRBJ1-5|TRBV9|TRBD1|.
TGTGCCAGCAGCGTTGGGACAGGGAGGCCCCAGCCCCAGCATTTT
CASSVGTGRPQPQHF
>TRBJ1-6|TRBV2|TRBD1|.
TGTGCCAGCAACGCAGCCGGACAGGGGGCGATTTCACCCCTCCACTTT
CASNAAGQGAISPLHF
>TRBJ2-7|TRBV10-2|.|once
TGCGCCAGCAGTGACCGCGAGCAGTACTTC
CASSDREQYF
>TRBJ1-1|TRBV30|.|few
TGTGCCTGGAGTCTCGCGGGAAACACTGAAGCTTTCTTT
CAWSLAGNTEAFF
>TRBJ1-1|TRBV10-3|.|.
TGTGCCATCAGCGAAGGACGGGGGTCCACTGAAGCTTTCTTT
CAISEGRGSTEAFF
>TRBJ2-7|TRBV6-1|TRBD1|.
TGTGCCAGCAATAAGAGGACAGGAGACTACGAGCAGTACTTC
CASNKRTGDYEQYF
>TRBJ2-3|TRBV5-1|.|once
TGCGCCAGCAGCTTGGGATTTAGGGGACTGATTGATACGCAGTATTTT
CASSLGFRGLIDTQYF
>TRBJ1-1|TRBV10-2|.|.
TGCGCCAGCAGAGTCAAGGGGAACACTGAAGCTTTCTTT
CASRVKGNTEAFF
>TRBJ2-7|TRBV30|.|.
TGTGCCTGGAGTGTACAAACTCGCGAGCAGTACTTC
CAWSVQTREQYF
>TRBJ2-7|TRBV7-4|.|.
TGTGCCAGCAGCCCAGAGTGGAGGGTCTACGAGCAGTACTTC
CASSPEWRVYEQYF
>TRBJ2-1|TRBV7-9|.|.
TGTGCCAGCAGCTTAGCGGGGAATAATGAGCAGTTCTTC
CASSLAGNNEQFF
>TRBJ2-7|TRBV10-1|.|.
TGCGCCAGCAGTACGTCAGGCCCACCTTGGGAGCAGTACTTC
CASSTSGPPWEQYF
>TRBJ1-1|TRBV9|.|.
TGTGCCAGCAGCCCCAGACCTACTGACACTGAAGCTTTCTTT
CASSPRPTDTEAFF
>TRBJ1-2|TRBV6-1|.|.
TGTGCCAGCAGTGAAGGGGGAGGGAACTATGGCTACACCTTC
CASSEGGGNYGYTF
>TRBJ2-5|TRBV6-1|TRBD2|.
TGTGCCAGCAATCCTAGCGGGTACATCGAGACCCAGTACTTC
CASNPSGYIETQYF
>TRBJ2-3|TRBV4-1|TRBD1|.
TGCGCCAGCAGCCCCTACGGACAGGCGCCAGGGAACACAGATACGCAGTATTTT
CASSPYGQAPGNTDTQYF
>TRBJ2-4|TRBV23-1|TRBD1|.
TGCGCCAGCAGCCGAAGGGGGCGATGGGACATTCAGTACTTC
CASSRRGRWDIQYF
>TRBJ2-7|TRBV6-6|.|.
TGTGCCAGCAGTTCCGGATTAGGGGGGGGAGGACTCGAGCAGTACTTC
CASSSGLGGGGLEQYF
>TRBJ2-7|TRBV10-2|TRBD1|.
TGCGCCAGCGGGGGGACAGGATCAATTCTCTACGAGCAGTACTTC
CASGGTGSILYEQYF
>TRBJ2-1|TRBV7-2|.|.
TGTGCCAGCAGCTTGGACGGGAGCTCCTACAATGAGCAGTTCTTC
CASSLDGSSYNEQFF
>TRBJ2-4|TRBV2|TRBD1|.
TGTGCCAGCCGGACAGGTTTAAACATTCAGTACTTC
CASRTGLNIQYF
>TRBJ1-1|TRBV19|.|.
TGTGCCAGTAGTTCCACAGGGCGAACTGAAGCTTTCTTT
CASSSTGRTEAFF
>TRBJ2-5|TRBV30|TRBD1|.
TGTGCCTGGAGCCCCGGGACAGGGAGGAAGACCCAGTACTTC
CAWSPGTGRKTQYF
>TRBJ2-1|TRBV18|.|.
TGTGCCAGCTCTATGGGACAATACAATGAGCAGTTCTTC
CASSMGQYNEQFF
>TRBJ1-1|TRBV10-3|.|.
TGTGCCATCAGTGAAGGTCATACTGAAGCTTTCTTT
CAISEGHTEAFF
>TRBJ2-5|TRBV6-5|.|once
TGTGCCAGCAGTTACTCGGAGGGGCGCGAGACCCAGTACTTC
CASSYSEGRETQYF
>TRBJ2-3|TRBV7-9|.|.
TGTGCCAGCAGCTTAGACAGGCTTTTACGCACAGATACGCAGTATTTT
CASSLDRLLRTDTQYF
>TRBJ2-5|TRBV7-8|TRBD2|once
TGTGCCAGCAGCTCGGGGGGGGGACCCCGTCGAGAGACCCAGTACTTC
CASSSGGGPRRETQYF
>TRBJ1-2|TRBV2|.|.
TGTGCCAGCAGTGAGGGAGTTATTATGGCGGTCGGCTACACCTTC
CASSEGVIMAVGYTF
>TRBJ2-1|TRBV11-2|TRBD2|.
TGTGCCAGCAGCTTAGCCCGTGGGACTAGCGGGAGGGGCAATGAGCAGTTCTTC
CASSLARGTSGRGNEQFF
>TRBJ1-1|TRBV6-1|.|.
TGTGCCAGCAGTGAATTAGGGGGGGCCACTGAAGCTTTCTTT
CASSELGGATEAFF
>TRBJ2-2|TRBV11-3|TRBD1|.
TGTGCCAGCAGCTTAGGGGACAGGGTGAACACCGGGGAGCTGTTTTTT
CASSLGDRVNTGELFF
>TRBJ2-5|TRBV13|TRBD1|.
TGTGCCAGCAGCACTAAGACAGGGTTGTTGGAGACCCAGTACTTC
CASSTKTGLLETQYF
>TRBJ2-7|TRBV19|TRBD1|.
TGTGCCAGTAGTAAGGGACAGACCTACGAGCAGTACTTC
CASSKGQTYEQYF
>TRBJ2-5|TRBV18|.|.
TGTGCCAGCTCACGGGGGGACCAAGAGACCCAGTACTTC
CASSRGDQETQYF
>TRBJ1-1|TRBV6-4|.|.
TGTACCAGCAGTGACTACGGAGAAGTGAACACTGAAGCTTTCTTT
CTSSDYGEVNTEAFF
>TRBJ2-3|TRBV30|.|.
TGTGCCTGGACCCTTAGGAGGGGCAGTACGCAGTATTTT
CAWTLRRGSTQYF
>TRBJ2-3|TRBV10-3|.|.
TGTGCCATCAAAGGCAGGGAAACAGATACGCAGTATTTT
CAIKGRETDTQYF
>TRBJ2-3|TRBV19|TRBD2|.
TGTGCCAGTAGTATAGAGGGGACGGGACTAGCGGAGCCCCTTTCTTTT
CASSIEGTGLAEPLSF
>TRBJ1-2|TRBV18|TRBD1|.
TGTGCCAGCTCACCACTGACAGGGGAGGTCAATGGCTACACCTTC
CASSPLTGEVNGYTF
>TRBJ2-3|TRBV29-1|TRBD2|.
TGCAGCGGCGGGACTAGCGGGATTGTTACAGATACGCAGTATTTT
CSGGTSGIVTDTQYF
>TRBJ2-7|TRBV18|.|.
TGTGCCAGCTCACCGGAAGCGGCCTTAGCCGAGCAGTACTTC
CASSPEAALAEQYF
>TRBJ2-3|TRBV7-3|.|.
TGTGCCAGCAGCTTAATGGTAGAGGGTCGGACAGATACGCAGTATTTT
CASSLMVEGRTDTQYF
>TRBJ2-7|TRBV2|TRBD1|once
TGTGCCAGCAGTGACAGGGGGCGCGAGCAGTACTTC
CASSDRGREQYF
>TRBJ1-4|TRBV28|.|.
TGTGCCAGCAGTAATAGGGATAACCGGGACATTAATGAAAAACTGTTTTTT
CASSNRDNRDINEKLFF
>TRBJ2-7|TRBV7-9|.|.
TGTGCCAGCAGTCCACACGGGACCTTGGGGTCCTACGAGCAGTACTTC
CASSPHGTLGSYEQYF
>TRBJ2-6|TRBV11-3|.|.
TGTGCCAGCAGCCGCGGCTCTGGGGCCAACGTCCTGACTTTC
CASSRGSGANVLTF
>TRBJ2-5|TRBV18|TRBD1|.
TGTGCCAGCTCCCCTGGGACAGCCCAAGAGACCCAGTACTTC
CASSPGTAQETQYF
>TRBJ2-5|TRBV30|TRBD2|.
TGTGCCTGGAGTCCTCTAGCGGGGGCTCGGGTAGAGACCCAGTACTTC
CAWSPLAGARVETQYF